This T cell receptor (beta chain) was profiled in a study of blood T cells in healthy people across ages. Turning to the study itself: Using template switching, researchers captured about one barcoded beta molecule for each two T cells.

Isolation per sample recovered at least 6 million PBMCs. Then a second PCR, running about 7 to 11 cycles, was carried out with a sample-barcoded 5' primer and a J-beta primer mix. Each CDR3 protein gets one entry after TCRdb re-called the 5' RACE reads with MiXCR. This table holds approximately 730,000 distinct CDR3 sequences, roughly 50% found once. The CDR3 is made up of 15 amino acids. From germline, CDR1 is SGHTA and CDR2 FQGNSA. V lost 5 bases to trimming and J lost 5 bases; unmatched junction nucleotides: 10. Findings and caveats of the study: Donor CMV status, an unknown factor, possibly confounded changes in expanded clonotypes. Strong correlation linked observed beta diversity and percent naive T cells.

Points on this clonotype: Its antigen is currently unknown.

This chain joins TRBV7-2 and TRBJ2-5; TRBD1 aligns across 8 bases. The sample taken for sequencing was blood. This receptor was taken from a man aged 80 or over in good health. The CDR3 region has the DNA TGTGCCAGCAGCCCGCGCCCGACAGGGGAGGAGACCCAGTACTTC. Translated, it gives CASSPRPTGEETQYF.